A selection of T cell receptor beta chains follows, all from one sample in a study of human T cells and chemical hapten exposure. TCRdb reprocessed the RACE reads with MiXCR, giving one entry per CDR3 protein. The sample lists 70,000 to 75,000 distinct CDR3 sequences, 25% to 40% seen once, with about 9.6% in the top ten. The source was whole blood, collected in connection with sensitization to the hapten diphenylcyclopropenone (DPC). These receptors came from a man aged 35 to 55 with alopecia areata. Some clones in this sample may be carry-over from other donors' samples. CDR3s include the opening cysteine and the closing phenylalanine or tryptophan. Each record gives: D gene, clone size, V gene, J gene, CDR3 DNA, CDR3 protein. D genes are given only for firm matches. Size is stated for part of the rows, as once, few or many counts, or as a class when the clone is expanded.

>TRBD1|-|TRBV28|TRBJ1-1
TGTGCCAGCAGTCCTTGGGACAGCCTTAACACTGAAGCTTTCTTT
CASSPWDSLNTEAFF
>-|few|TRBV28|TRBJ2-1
TGTGCCAGCAGTTTCTCAGGGGTCCTTAAGCAGTTCTTC
CASSFSGVLKQFF
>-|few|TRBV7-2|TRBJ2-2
TGTGCCAGCAGCTTAGAATCACGCCGAGCGAACACCGGGGAGCTGTTTTTT
CASSLESRRANTGELFF
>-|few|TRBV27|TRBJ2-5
TGTGCCAGCAGTTTAGGGGTCTGGGAGACCCAGTACTTC
CASSLGVWETQYF
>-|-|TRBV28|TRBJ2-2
TGTGCCAGCAGCCCCCAGGGTTGGAACACCGGGGAGCTGTTTTTT
CASSPQGWNTGELFF
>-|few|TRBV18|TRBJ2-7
TGTGCCAGCTCAGGGAGCTCCTACGAGCAGTACTTC
CASSGSSYEQYF
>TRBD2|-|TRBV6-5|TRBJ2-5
TGTGCCAGCAGTTACGGGGGGGGAGGGTTCGTCGAGACCCAGTACTTC
CASSYGGGGFVETQYF
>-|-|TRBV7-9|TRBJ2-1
TGTGCCAGCAGCCTCCGACTGGGGAGCTCCTACAATGAGCAGTTCTTC
CASSLRLGSSYNEQFF
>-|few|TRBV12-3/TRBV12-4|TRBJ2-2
TGTGCCAGCAGTTTAGCGCTGGGGACCGGGGAGCTGTTTTTT
CASSLALGTGELFF
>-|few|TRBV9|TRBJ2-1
TGTGCCAGCAGCGTGGACTCGGGCTCCTACAATGAGCAGTTCTTC
CASSVDSGSYNEQFF
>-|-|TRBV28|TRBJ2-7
TGTGCCAGCAGTTTATCGGGGGCCGCCTACGAGCAGTACTTC
CASSLSGAAYEQYF
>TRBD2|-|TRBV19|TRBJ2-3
TGTGCCAGTAGTAATCTAGCGGACACAGATACGCAGTATTTT
CASSNLADTDTQYF
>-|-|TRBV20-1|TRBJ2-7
TGCAGTGCTAGAGATTTAGGTATTAACGAGCAGTACTTC
CSARDLGINEQYF
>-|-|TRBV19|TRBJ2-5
TGTGCCACTTCACAGCGATCTTTCCAAGAGACCCAGTACTTC
CATSQRSFQETQYF
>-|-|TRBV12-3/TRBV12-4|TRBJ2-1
TGTGCCAGCAGTTTATATCCAGGGAGCGATGAGCAGTTCTTC
CASSLYPGSDEQFF
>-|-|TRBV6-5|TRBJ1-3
TGTGCCAGCAGTAGGCGGGGTGGGGCCGTCAGCTCTGGAAACACCATATATTTT
CASSRRGGAVSSGNTIYF
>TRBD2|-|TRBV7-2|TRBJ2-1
TGTGCCAGCAGCAATAGTGCGGGAGGAAGGGAGCAGTTCTTC
CASSNSAGGREQFF
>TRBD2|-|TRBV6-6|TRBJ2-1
TGTGCCAGCAGTTACTCCGGGACTATTAACAATGAGCAGTTCTTC
CASSYSGTINNEQFF
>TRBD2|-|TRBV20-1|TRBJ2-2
TGCAGTGCCGAGGGGCTAGCGGGAGGAGAGAACGGGGAGCTGTTTTTT
CSAEGLAGGENGELFF
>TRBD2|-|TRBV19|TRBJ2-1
TGTGCCAGTAGTTCTCATAGTCAATTCCGGCGGGAGGGCCGGAATGAGCAGTTCTTC
CASSSHSQFRREGRNEQFF
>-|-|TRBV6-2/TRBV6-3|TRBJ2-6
TGTGCCAGCAGTTTCGGGGCGGACGGGGCCAACGTCCTGACTTTC
CASSFGADGANVLTF
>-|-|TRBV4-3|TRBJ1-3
TGCGCCAGCAGCCAAGACCTAGGACAGTATGGAAACACCATATATTTT
CASSQDLGQYGNTIYF
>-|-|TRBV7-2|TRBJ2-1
TGTGCCAGCAGCCCTTGGACGGATTACTACAATGAGCAGTTCTTC
CASSPWTDYYNEQFF
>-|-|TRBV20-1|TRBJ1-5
TGCAGTGCTAGGAGTACAGGCCAGCCCCAGCATTTT
CSARSTGQPQHF
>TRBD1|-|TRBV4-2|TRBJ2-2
TGTGCCAGCAGCCCGGGACAGGGCCCCGCCGGGGAGCTGTTTTTT
CASSPGQGPAGELFF
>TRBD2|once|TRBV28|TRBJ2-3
TGTGCCAGCAGGTCCAGAATAGCGGGAGGGCCAACCGAAGCAGATACGCAGTATTTT
CASRSRIAGGPTEADTQYF
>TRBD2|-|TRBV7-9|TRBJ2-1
TGTGCCAGCAGCTCTAGCGGGACCTATGAGCAGTTCTTC
CASSSSGTYEQFF
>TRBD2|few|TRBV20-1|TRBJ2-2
TGCAGTGCCCGGAGCGGGAGGGCCGGCGGGGAGCTGTTTTTT
CSARSGRAGGELFF
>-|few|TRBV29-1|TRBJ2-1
TGCAGCGTGACCCTCGGCAGGGCCTCTAATGAGCAGTTCTTC
CSVTLGRASNEQFF
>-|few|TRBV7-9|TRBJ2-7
TGTGCCAGCAGCTTAGGCTCAGGGTCCTACGAGCAGTACTTC
CASSLGSGSYEQYF